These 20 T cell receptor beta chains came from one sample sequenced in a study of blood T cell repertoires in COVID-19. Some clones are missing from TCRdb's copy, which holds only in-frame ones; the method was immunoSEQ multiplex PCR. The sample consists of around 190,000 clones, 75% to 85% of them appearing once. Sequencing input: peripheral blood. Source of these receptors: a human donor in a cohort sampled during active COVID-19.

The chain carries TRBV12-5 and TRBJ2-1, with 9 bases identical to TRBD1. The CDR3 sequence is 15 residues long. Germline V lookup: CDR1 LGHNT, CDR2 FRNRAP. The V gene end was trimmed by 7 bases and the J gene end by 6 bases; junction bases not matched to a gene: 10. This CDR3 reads CASALGGQGRNEQFF. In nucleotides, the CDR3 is TGTGCTAGTGCCCTAGGGGGACAGGGTCGCAATGAGCAGTTCTTC.

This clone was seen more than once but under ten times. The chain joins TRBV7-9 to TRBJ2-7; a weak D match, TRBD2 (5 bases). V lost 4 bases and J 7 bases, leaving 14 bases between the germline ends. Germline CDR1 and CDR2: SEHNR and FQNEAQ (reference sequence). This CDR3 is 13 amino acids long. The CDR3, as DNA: TGTGCCAGCAGCTCTACCGAGGGTTGGGAGCAGTACTTC. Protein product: CASSSTEGWEQYF.

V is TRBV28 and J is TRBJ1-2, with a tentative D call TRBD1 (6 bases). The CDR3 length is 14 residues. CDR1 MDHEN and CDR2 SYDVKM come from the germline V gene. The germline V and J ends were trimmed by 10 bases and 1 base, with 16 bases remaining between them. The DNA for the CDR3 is TGTGCCACCCCGGGGGGACATCTTAACTATGGCTACACCTTC. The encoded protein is CATPGGHLNYGYTF.

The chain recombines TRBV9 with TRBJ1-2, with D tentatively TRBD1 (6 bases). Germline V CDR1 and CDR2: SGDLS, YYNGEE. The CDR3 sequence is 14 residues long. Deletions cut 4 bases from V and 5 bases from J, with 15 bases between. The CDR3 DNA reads TGTGCCAGCAGCATCACCGGACAGACGTATGGCTACACCTTC. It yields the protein CASSITGQTYGYTF.

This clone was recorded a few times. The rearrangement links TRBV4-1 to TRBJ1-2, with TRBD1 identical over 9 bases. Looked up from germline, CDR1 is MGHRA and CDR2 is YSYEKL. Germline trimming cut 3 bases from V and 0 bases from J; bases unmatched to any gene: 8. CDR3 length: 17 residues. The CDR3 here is CASSHPGQGPTNYGYTF. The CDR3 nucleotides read TGCGCCAGCAGCCATCCGGGACAGGGTCCCACTAACTATGGCTACACCTTC.

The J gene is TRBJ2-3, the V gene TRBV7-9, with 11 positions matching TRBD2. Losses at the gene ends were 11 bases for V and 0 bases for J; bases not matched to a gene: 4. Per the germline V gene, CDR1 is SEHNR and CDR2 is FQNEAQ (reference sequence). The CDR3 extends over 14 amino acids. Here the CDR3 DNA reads TGTGCCGGTAGACTAGCGGGGAGCACAGATACGCAGTATTTT. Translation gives CAGRLAGSTDTQYF. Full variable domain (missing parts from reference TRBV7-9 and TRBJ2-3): DTGVSQNPRHKITKRGQNVTFRCDPISEHNRLYWYRQTLGQGPEFLTYFQNEAQLEKSRLLSDRFSAERPKGSFSTLEIQRTEQGDSAMYLCAGRLAGSTDTQYFGPGTRLTVL.

CDR3 loop: CAWSKGGKNTEAFF. As DNA, the CDR3 is TGTGCCTGGAGTAAGGGGGGGAAGAACACTGAAGCTTTCTTT. The rearrangement joins TRBV30 to TRBJ1-1; perhaps TRBD1 as D (6 bases). This CDR3 has 14 residues. Trimming removed 2 bases at V and 1 base at J, with 11 bases between. The V gene's germline CDR1 is GTSNPN and CDR2 SVGIG (reference sequence).

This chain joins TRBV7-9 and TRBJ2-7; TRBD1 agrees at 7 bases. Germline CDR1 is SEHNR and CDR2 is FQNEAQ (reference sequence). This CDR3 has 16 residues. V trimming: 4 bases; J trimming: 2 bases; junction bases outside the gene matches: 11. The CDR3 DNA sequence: TGTGCCAGCAGCTCCACACGACAGGGTCCCCCCTACGAGCAGTACTTC. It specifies CASSSTRQGPPYEQYF.

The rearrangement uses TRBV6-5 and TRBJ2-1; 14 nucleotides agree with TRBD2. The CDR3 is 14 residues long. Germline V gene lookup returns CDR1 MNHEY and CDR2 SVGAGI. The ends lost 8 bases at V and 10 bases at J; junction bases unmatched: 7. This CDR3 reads CASGGLAGVSEQFF. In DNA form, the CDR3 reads TGTGCCAGCGGGGGACTAGCGGGAGTCAGCGAGCAGTTCTTC.

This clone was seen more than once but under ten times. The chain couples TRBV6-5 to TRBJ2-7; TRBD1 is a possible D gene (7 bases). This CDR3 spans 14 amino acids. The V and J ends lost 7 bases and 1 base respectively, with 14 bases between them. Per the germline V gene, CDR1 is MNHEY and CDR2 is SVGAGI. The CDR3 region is CASTLQGGSYEQYF. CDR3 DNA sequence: TGTGCCAGCACTCTTCAGGGGGGTTCCTACGAGCAGTACTTC.

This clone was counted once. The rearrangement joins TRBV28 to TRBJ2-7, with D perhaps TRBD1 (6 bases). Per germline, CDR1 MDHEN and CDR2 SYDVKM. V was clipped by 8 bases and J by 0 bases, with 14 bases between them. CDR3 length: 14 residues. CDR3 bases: TGTGCCAGCGAAAATGGACAGTACTCCTACGAGCAGTACTTC. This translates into CASENGQYSYEQYF.

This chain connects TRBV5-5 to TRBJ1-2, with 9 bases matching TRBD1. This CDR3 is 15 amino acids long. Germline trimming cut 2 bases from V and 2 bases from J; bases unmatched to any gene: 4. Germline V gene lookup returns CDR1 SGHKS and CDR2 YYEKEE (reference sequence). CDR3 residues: CASSLTGGANYGYTF. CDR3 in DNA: TGTGCCAGCAGCTTAACAGGGGGCGCAAACTATGGCTACACCTTC.

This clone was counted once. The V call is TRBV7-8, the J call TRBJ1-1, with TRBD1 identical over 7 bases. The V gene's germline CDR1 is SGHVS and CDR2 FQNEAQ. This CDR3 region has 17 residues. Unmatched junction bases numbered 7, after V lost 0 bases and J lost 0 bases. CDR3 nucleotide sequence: TGTGCCAGCAGCTTAGCCCCGGGACAGACAATGAACACTGAAGCTTTCTTT. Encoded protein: CASSLAPGQTMNTEAFF.

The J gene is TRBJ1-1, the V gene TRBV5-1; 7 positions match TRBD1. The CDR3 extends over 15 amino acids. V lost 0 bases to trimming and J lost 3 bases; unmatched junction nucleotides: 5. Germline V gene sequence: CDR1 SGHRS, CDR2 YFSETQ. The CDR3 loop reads CASSLAQTGDTEAFF. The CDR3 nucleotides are TGCGCCAGCAGCTTGGCACAAACAGGGGACACTGAAGCTTTCTTT.

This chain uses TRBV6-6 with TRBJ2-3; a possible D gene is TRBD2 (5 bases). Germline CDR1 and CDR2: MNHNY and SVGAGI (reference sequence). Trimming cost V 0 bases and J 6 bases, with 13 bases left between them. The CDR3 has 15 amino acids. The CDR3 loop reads CASSYSTSGGDTQYF. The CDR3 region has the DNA TGTGCCAGCAGTTACTCGACCAGCGGCGGGGATACGCAGTATTTT.

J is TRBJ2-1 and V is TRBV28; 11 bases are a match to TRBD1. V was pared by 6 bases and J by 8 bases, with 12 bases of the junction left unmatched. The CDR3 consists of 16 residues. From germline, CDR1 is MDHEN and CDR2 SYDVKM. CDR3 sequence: CASSQVGQGVRDEQFF. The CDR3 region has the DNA TGTGCCAGCAGCCAGGTGGGACAGGGGGTTCGGGATGAGCAGTTCTTC.

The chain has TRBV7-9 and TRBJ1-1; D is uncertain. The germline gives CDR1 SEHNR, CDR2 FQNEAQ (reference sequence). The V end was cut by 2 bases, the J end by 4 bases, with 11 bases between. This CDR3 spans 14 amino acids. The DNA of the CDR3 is TGTGCCAGCAGCTTAAATAGCGTCCGCACTGAAGCTTTCTTT. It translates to CASSLNSVRTEAFF. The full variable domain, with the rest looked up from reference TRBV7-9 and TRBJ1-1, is DTGVSQNPRHKITKRGQNVTFRCDPISEHNRLYWYRQTLGQGPEFLTYFQNEAQLEKSRLLSDRFSAERPKGSFSTLEIQRTEQGDSAMYLCASSLNSVRTEAFFGQGTRLTVV.

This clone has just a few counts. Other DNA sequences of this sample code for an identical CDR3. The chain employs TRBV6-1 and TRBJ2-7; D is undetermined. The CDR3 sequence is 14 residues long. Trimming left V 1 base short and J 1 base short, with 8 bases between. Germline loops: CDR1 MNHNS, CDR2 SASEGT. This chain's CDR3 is CASSEDIRSYEQYF. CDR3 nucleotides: TGTGCCAGCAGTGAAGATATCAGATCCTACGAGCAGTACTTC.

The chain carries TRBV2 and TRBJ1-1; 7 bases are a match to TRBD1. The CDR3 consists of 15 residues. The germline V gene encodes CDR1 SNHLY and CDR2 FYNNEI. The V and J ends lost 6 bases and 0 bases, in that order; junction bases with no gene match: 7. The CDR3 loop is CASSLQGGLNTEAFF. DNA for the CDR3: TGTGCCAGCAGCCTCCAAGGGGGCTTGAACACTGAAGCTTTCTTT. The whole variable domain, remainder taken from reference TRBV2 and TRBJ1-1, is EPEVTQTPSHQVTQMGQEVILRCVPISNHLYFYWYRQILGQKVEFLVSFYNNEISEKSEIFDDQFSVERPDGSNFTLKIRSTKLEDSAMYFCASSLQGGLNTEAFFGQGTRLTVV.

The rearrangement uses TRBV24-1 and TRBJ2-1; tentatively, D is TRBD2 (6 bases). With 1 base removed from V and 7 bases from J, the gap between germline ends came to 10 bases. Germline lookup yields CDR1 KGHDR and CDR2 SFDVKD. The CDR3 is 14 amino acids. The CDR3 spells CATSDFSGRNEQFF. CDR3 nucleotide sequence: TGTGCCACCAGTGATTTTTCAGGGAGGAATGAGCAGTTCTTC.